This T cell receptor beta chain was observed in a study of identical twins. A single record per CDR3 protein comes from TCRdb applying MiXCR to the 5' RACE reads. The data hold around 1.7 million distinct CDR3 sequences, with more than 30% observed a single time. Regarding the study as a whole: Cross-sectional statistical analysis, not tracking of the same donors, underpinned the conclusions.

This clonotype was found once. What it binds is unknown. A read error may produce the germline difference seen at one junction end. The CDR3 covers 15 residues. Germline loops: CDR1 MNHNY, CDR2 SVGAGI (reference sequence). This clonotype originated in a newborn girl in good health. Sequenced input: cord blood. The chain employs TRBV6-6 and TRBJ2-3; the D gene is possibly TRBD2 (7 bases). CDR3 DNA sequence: TGTGCCAGTAGTTATCGGGGGGCCGTCACAGATACGCAGTATTTT. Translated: CASSYRGAVTDTQYF.